This T cell receptor (beta chain) is from a study of chemoradiotherapy in HPV16-positive cancers. Study summary: Functional T-cell assays on a couple of HPV16-positive patients' cells defined candidate HPV-specific clones and common TCR motifs.

As to this clone: The antigen is unknown.

Only in-frame clones appear in the TCRdb table, and some are missing; sequencing was by immunoSEQ multiplex PCR. The data show just over 15,000 clones, under 80% seen once. Points from the study as a whole: In HPV16-positive patients, HPV-responsive T-cell expansion tracked better recurrence-free survival. HPV-specific T cells were functionally defined from only two HPV16-positive patients. Non-HPV-specific T cells did not expand in tumors during treatment, whereas candidate HPV-specific clones and E7-related motifs did.

The material was obtained from a patient who underwent chemoradiotherapy. This clonotype originated in a human donor with HPV-associated anogenital cancer.

CDR3 DNA: TGCGCCAGCAGCGAACAGGGGCCCAACTATGGCTACACCTTC. This translates into CASSEQGPNYGYTF. This chain connects TRBV5-1 to TRBJ1-2; 7 bases match TRBD1. CDR1 is SGHRS, CDR2 YFSETQ, per germline. CDR3 length: 14 residues. Trimming removed 4 bases from V and 2 bases from J; junction bases left unmatched: 5.